Reported below is one T cell receptor (beta chain). Its antigen is still unknown. The entry originates in a study of identical twins. The study's findings and limits: Researchers reported excess low generation probability among twin-shared out-of-frame alpha sequences.

The cDNA had a unique molecular identifier and a template-switch universal primer site. MiXCR, run by TCRdb on the 5' RACE reads, gives a single entry per CDR3 protein. The table shows fewer than 250,000 distinct CDR3 sequences, with 6% to 8% occurring only once. The CDR3 runs to 15 residues. Germline CDR1 MNHEY, CDR2 SMNVEV (reference sequence). V shed 5 bases, J shed 4 bases, and the junction held 9 bases outside the gene matches. Healthy Caucasian donors formed the entire cohort. The data were also submitted as part of a second study, on yellow fever vaccine responses in identical twins.

This chain joins TRBV27 and TRBJ2-7, with 9 bases fitting TRBD2. The TCR originated in a woman under 30 in good health. Specimen: CD8+ T cells sorted from blood. CDR3 nucleotides: TGTGCCAGCAGTCCAAGGGGCGGGAGGGGTTACGAGCAGTACTTC. The encoded protein is CASSPRGGRGYEQYF.